Given below is one TCR beta chain in context. These data originate in a study of blood T cell repertoires in COVID-19. The overall study: Material from acute and convalescent COVID-19 was sourced from the United States, Italy and Spain. PBMCs, B-cell-depleted T cells, or T cells provided the cDNA or gDNA that made up the material.

The germline V gene encodes CDR1 SGDLS and CDR2 YYNGEE. Trimming took off 0 bases at V and 3 bases at J, with 12 bases between the two ends. This CDR3 is built from 16 residues. In the authors' workflow: The assay estimated nucleated cells by amplifying reference gene primers. Here immunoSEQ multiplex PCR was the method, and the copy in TCRdb shows in-frame clones only, minus some. The DNA was the basis for D and trimming; V, J and clone size are from that table. The table lists some 200,000 clones, 70% to 85% of them singletons. This receptor was obtained from a human donor with acute or convalescent COVID-19. The donor label of this sample is uncertain. The rearrangement uses TRBV9 and TRBJ2-2; possibly TRBD1 for D (5 bases). What was sequenced was peripheral blood. In DNA, the CDR3 is TGTGCCAGCAGCGTAGGCCCGGACACGTACACCGGGGAGCTGTTTTTT. It specifies CASSVGPDTYTGELFF.